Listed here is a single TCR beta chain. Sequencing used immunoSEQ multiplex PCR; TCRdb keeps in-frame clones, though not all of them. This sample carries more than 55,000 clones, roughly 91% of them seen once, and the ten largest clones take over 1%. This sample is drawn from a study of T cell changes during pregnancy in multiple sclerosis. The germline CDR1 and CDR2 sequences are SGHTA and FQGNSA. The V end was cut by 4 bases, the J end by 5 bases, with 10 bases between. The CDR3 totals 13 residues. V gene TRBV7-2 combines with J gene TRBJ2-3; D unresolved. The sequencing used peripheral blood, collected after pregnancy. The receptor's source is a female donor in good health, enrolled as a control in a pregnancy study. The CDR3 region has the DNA TGTGCCAGCAGCTCCCTCCGGGTAGATACGCAGTATTTT. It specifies CASSSLRVDTQYF.